This is a list of T cell receptor beta chains from one sample in a study of identical twins. TCRdb ran MiXCR on the 5' RACE reads and lists one entry per CDR3 protein. The data show 200,000 or so distinct CDR3 sequences, around 6.9% seen once. Another study also made use of these data, one on yellow fever vaccine responses in identical twins.

The sample consisted of memory (CD45RO+) T cells sorted from blood. The receptors come from a woman between 18 and 29 years old in good health. Both conserved end residues are part of each CDR3. D genes are given only for firm matches. The size of a clone is reported for some rows only, either as once, few or many, or as a class for expanded clones.

j_gene	v_gene	d_gene	abundance	CDR3nt	CDR3aa
TRBJ2-5	TRBV5-1	TRBD1	many	TGCGCCAGCAGCTTGGGACAGGGAGTCGGCAAAGAGACCCAGTACTTC	CASSLGQGVGKETQYF
TRBJ2-7	TRBV28	.	few	TGTGCCAGCAGTGTGTTACAGTCTTACGAGCAGTACTTC	CASSVLQSYEQYF
TRBJ2-5	TRBV6-5	.	few	TGTGCCAGCAGTTACCCGGACAGAAAAGAGACCCAGTACTTC	CASSYPDRKETQYF
TRBJ2-5	TRBV5-1	TRBD2	few	TGCGCCAGCGGACTAGCGGGGGGCCAAGAGACCCAGTACTTC	CASGLAGGQETQYF
TRBJ1-2	TRBV28	TRBD1	few	TGTGCCAGCAGTTCGGACAGGAGGGAGGGCTACACCTTC	CASSSDRREGYTF
TRBJ2-7	TRBV20-1	TRBD2	.	TGCAGTGCTATTAGCGGGGGCTTCTACGAGCAGTACTTC	CSAISGGFYEQYF
TRBJ1-2	TRBV29-1	.	many	TGCAGCGCAAGGGCACAGGACTATGGCTACACCTTC	CSARAQDYGYTF
TRBJ1-2	TRBV2	.	.	TGTGCCAGCAGTGAAAGGGACACATACTATGGCTACACCTTC	CASSERDTYYGYTF
TRBJ1-1	TRBV7-6	.	.	TGTGCCTCCACATACGGAGGGAACACTGAAGCTTTCTTT	CASTYGGNTEAFF
TRBJ2-2	TRBV20-1	.	.	TGCAGTGCTACCCCCGGGACAAAGAACACCGGGGAGCTGTTTTTT	CSATPGTKNTGELFF
TRBJ2-7	TRBV7-2	.	many	TGTGCCAGCAGCTTGGGCAGGGGTGTCTACGAGCAGTACTTC	CASSLGRGVYEQYF
TRBJ1-6	TRBV7-9	.	many	TGTGCCAGCAGCTCTGGACAGATTAATTCACCCCTCCACTTT	CASSSGQINSPLHF